Below are 13 T cell receptor beta chains sequenced from a single sample in a study of blood T cells in healthy people across ages. The use of a sample-barcoded 5' primer and a J-beta primer mix characterized a second PCR of roughly 7 to 11 cycles. TCRdb re-called the 5' RACE reads with MiXCR, one entry per CDR3 protein. The top ten clones hold about 14% of a sample with about 620,000 distinct CDR3 sequences, more than 45% of them seen once. Sequenced input: blood. The receptor source for this set is a woman of 80 years or more in good health.

This clonotype was detected ten times or more. The chain recombines TRBV9 with TRBJ1-2, with D tentatively TRBD1 (6 bases). Trimming removed 0 bases from V and 4 bases from J, with 16 bases in between. There are 16 residues in the CDR3. Per germline, CDR1 SGDLS and CDR2 YYNGEE. The CDR3 DNA is TGTGCCAGCAGCGTAGAGGGCAGGGGCACTGGCTATGGCTACACCTTC. This gives the protein CASSVEGRGTGYGYTF. The full variable domain, completed using reference TRBV9 and TRBJ1-2, is DSGVTQTPKHLITATGQRVTLRCSPRSGDLSVYWYQQSLDQGLQFLIQYYNGEERAKGNILERFSAQQFPDLHSELNLSSLELGDSALYFCASSVEGRGTGYGYTFGSGTRLTVV.

Comments on this clonotype: A much more abundant neighbour one base away suggests this may be a read error. The chain has TRBV5-1 and TRBJ2-3, with D perhaps TRBD1 (5 bases). CDR1 and CDR2 from the germline V gene are SGHRS and YFSETQ. The CDR3 consists of 15 residues. The CDR3 DNA is TGCGCCAGCCAAACAGCGCTCCACAGTACAGGTACGCAGTATTTT. Its translation is CASQTALHSTGTQYF.

The chain joins TRBV4-1 to TRBJ2-3, with D perhaps matching TRBD1 (6 bases). From germline, CDR1 is MGHRA and CDR2 YSYEKL. There are 15 residues in the CDR3. Trimming pared 2 bases from V and 3 bases from J, leaving 12 bases between. This CDR3 is CASSQTGWGTDTQYF. In DNA, the CDR3 is TGCGCCAGCAGCCAAACAGGGTGGGGGACAGATACGCAGTATTTT.

On this clonotype: A junction end diverges from the germline sequence, so it may reflect a read error. The chain links TRBV7-9 to TRBJ1-5; D might be TRBD1 (5 bases). Germline assignment: CDR1 SEHNR and CDR2 FQNEAQ (reference sequence). The CDR3 consists of 15 residues. CDR3 protein: CASSRDGQLNQPRHF. CDR3 DNA sequence: TGTGCCAGCAGCCGGGATGGACAACTCAATCAGCCCCGGCATTTT.

The CDR3 region is CASSQENRQGGAYGYTF. CDR3 nucleotides: TGTGCCAGCAGCCAAGAAAACAGACAGGGCGGGGCCTATGGCTACACCTTC. The chain combines TRBV4-2 with TRBJ1-2; the match to TRBD1 covers 7 bases. V dropped 0 bases and J dropped 4; count of bases not matched to a gene: 11. The CDR3 has 17 amino acids. Germline values: CDR1 LGHNA, CDR2 YNFKEQ.

CDR3 coding DNA: TGTGCCAGCATCGTGTGGGACCCCGCTAACTATGGCTACACCTTC. It is translated as CASIVWDPANYGYTF. The V call is TRBV2, the J call TRBJ1-2; possibly TRBD1 for D (5 bases). The CDR3 loop spans 15 amino acids. Between the trimmed V and J ends, which lost 7 bases and 0 bases, there was a span of 15 bases. Germline CDR1 SNHLY, CDR2 FYNNEI. Supplemented by reference TRBV2 and TRBJ1-2, the full variable domain reads EPEVTQTPSHQVTQMGQEVILRCVPISNHLYFYWYRQILGQKVEFLVSFYNNEISEKSEIFDDQFSVERPDGSNFTLKIRSTKLEDSAMYFCASIVWDPANYGYTFGSGTRLTVV.

The sample holds many counts of this clonotype. The chain couples TRBV27 to TRBJ2-1, with 11 nucleotides matching TRBD2. Germline lookup yields CDR1 MNHEY and CDR2 SMNVEV (reference sequence). J lost 7 bases, V lost 5 bases, and 7 bases had no gene match. The CDR3 has 15 residues. The DNA for the CDR3 is TGTGCCAGCAGTCTTAGCGGGGGGGCTGGGAATGAGCAGTTCTTC. Amino acids: CASSLSGGAGNEQFF.

This clonotype has a handful of counts. V gene TRBV15 combines with J gene TRBJ1-2; a weak D match, TRBD1 (5 bases). The CDR3 length is 15 residues. The V end was cut by 1 base, the J end by 0 bases, with 9 bases between. Germline CDR1 and CDR2: LNHNV and YYDKDF (reference sequence). This CDR3 is CATSRAGRANYGYTF. CDR3 bases: TGTGCCACCAGCAGAGCGGGCAGGGCTAACTATGGCTACACCTTC.

This clonotype was seen just once. The rearrangement joins TRBV27 to TRBJ1-5, with 9 bases aligning to TRBD1. The germline V gene encodes CDR1 MNHEY and CDR2 SMNVEV (reference sequence). CDR3 size: 14 residues. V shed 5 bases and J 4 bases; nucleotides not matched to a gene: 3. The CDR3 here is CASSHGQGNQPQHF. CDR3 coding DNA: TGTGCCAGCAGTCACGGACAGGGGAATCAGCCCCAGCATTTT.

This clonotype was observed many times. The chain links TRBV12-3 or TRBV12-4 to TRBJ1-2; 8 nucleotides line up with TRBD1. The length of the CDR3 is 14 residues. V dropped 5 bases and J dropped 6; count of bases not matched to a gene: 8. CDR3 in DNA: TGTGCCAGCAGTGGACAGGGCCGATGGGATGGCTACACCTTC. This sequence encodes CASSGQGRWDGYTF.

The J gene is TRBJ2-3, the V gene TRBV20-1; 11 bases align to TRBD1. The V segment lost 1 base and the J segment 7 bases; nucleotides outside the gene matches: 7. Germline V CDR1 and CDR2: DFQATT, SNEGSKA (reference sequence). The CDR3 contains 15 residues. The CDR3 nucleotides are TGCAGTGCTAGAGTGGGGACAGGGGGTGAAAATACGCAGTATTTT. It specifies CSARVGTGGENTQYF.

The CDR3: CASSDDVSYEQYF. DNA of the CDR3: TGTGCCAGCAGTGACGACGTCTCCTACGAGCAGTACTTC. The J gene is TRBJ2-4, the V gene TRBV2; no definite D call. The DNA matches TRBJ2-7 better at its end, which makes the J call doubtful. The CDR3 has 13 residues. Germline CDR1 reads SNHLY; CDR2 reads FYNNEI.

The chain uses TRBV7-9 and TRBJ2-3; TRBD2 is a possible D gene (6 bases). The CDR3 is 15 residues long. The V end was cut by 3 bases, the J end by 3 bases, with 13 bases between. Looked up from germline, CDR1 is SEHNR and CDR2 is FQNEAQ (reference sequence). The DNA of the CDR3 is TGTGCCAGCAGCTTCGCTAGCGAGAGAACAGATACGCAGTATTTT. It codes for CASSFASERTDTQYF.